This T cell receptor beta chain was sequenced for a study of breast tumors, draining lymph nodes, adjacent tissues. Study-level points and caveats: Tumor and nontumor repertoires were significantly more similar in luminal-like than in basal-like breast cancer.

CDR3 size: 14 residues. V lost 1 base to trimming and J lost 0 bases, with 6 bases between them. CDR1 and CDR2 (germline): SGHAT, FQNNGV. The table lists this clonotype with many counts. Its target is not known. Breast cancer patients provided tissue from their axillary draining lymph nodes. One entry per CDR3 protein results from TCRdb running MiXCR on the multiplex PCR reads. The table has approximately 190,000 distinct CDR3 sequences, 31% seen once; the top ten hold about 4.3%. The receptor's source is a female donor with breast cancer. Some clones in this sample may be carry-over from other donors' samples. The sequenced material came from axillary lymph node tissue. The J gene is TRBJ2-5, the V gene TRBV11-2; no firm D call. CDR3 region: CASSLGWNQETQYF. The DNA of the CDR3 is TGTGCCAGCAGCTTAGGCTGGAACCAAGAGACCCAGTACTTC. The full variable domain, completed using reference TRBV11-2 and TRBJ2-5, is EAGVAQSPRYKIIEKRQSVAFWCNPISGHATLYWYQQILGQGPKLLIQFQNNGVVDDSQLPKDRFSAERLKGVDSTLKIQPAKLEDSAVYLCASSLGWNQETQYFGPGTRLLVL.